This T cell receptor (beta chain) is from a study of blood T cells in healthy people across ages. Trimming removed 4 bases from V and 7 bases from J, with 17 bases in between. This CDR3 contains 14 residues. Alongside a J-beta primer mix, a sample-barcoded 5' primer served in a second PCR lasting roughly 6 to 11 cycles. Each single sample gave us at least 2.5 million CDR3-containing paired-end reads. TCRdb re-called the 5' RACE reads through MiXCR, storing one row per CDR3 protein. This table holds more than 600,000 distinct CDR3 sequences, roughly 25% found once. Separately, the same data were catalogued under a study of T cells of mothers and their children. Turning to that study: The study sampled a few healthy Caucasian mothers and their six children. Comparable shaping of TCR recombination output by thymic selection was observed in related and unrelated pairs.

This receptor was obtained from a boy aged 5 to 17 in good health. Sequenced sample: blood. The chain employs TRBV12-3 or TRBV12-4 and TRBJ2-7; D remains ambiguous. This CDR3 reads CASSSIRLVGEQYF. The CDR3 DNA reads as TGTGCCAGCAGTTCAATACGGCTCGTGGGGGAGCAGTACTTC.